The following is a TCR beta chain sequence with its context. V lost 6 bases and J 2 bases, leaving 11 bases between the germline ends. The length of the CDR3 is 14 residues. Germline V gene lookup returns CDR1 MDHEN and CDR2 SYDVKM. The record originates from a study of blood T cell repertoires in COVID-19. On the study more broadly: Sample material is recorded as cDNA or gDNA derived from T cells, B-cell-depleted T cells, or PBMCs.

Sequenced by immunoSEQ multiplex PCR; TCRdb stores in-frame clones only, minus some. The sample records 20,000 to 30,000 clones, roughly 90% being singletons. The TCR comes from a man between 65 and 79 years old with acute or convalescent COVID-19. The chain joins TRBV28 to TRBJ1-5; D gene uncertain. The sequencing input was peripheral blood. CDR3 sequence reads: CASSPGDGNQPQHF. The CDR3 bases are TGTGCCAGCAGCCCCGGGGATGGCAATCAGCCCCAGCATTTT. The full variable domain, rest sourced from reference TRBV28 and TRBJ1-5, is DVKVTQSSRYLVKRTGEKVFLECVQDMDHENMFWYRQDPGLGLRLIYFSYDVKMKEKGDIPEGYSVSREKKERFSLILESASTNQTSMYLCASSPGDGNQPQHFGDGTRLSIL.